Listed below are T cell receptor beta chains from one sample, sequenced in a study of blood T cell repertoires in COVID-19. This table comes from immunoSEQ multiplex PCR, and its TCRdb copy is limited to in-frame clones, with some not included. The table records more than 400,000 clones, roughly nine tenths of them present only once. Input material: PBMCs or T cells enriched from blood (not recorded which). The receptor set was obtained from a woman aged 18-30 years who had recovered from COVID-19. Both conserved end residues are part of each CDR3. Size is stated for part of the rows, as once, few or many counts, or as a class when the clone is expanded.

j_call: TRBJ1-2; clone_size: NA; v_call: TRBV5-4; cdr3_aa: CASSWARGGRDGDGYTF
j_call: TRBJ1-4; clone_size: NA; v_call: TRBV28; cdr3_aa: CASSLSGFQGANEKLFF
j_call: TRBJ2-1; clone_size: NA; v_call: TRBV14; cdr3_aa: CASRPIPGQGRSEQFF
j_call: TRBJ1-3; clone_size: NA; v_call: TRBV5-3; cdr3_aa: CARSWDRVGNTIYF
j_call: TRBJ1-3; clone_size: NA; v_call: TRBV7-8; cdr3_aa: CASSSQGAKGNTIYF
j_call: TRBJ2-7; clone_size: NA; v_call: TRBV19; cdr3_aa: CASSMRGDYEQYF
j_call: TRBJ2-7; clone_size: NA; v_call: TRBV3-1/TRBV3-2; cdr3_aa: CASSQDYQVTYEQYF
j_call: TRBJ2-5; clone_size: NA; v_call: TRBV5-8; cdr3_aa: CASSLAGAGDETQYF
j_call: TRBJ1-1; clone_size: NA; v_call: TRBV14; cdr3_aa: CASSQVRGNTEAFF
j_call: TRBJ2-7; clone_size: once; v_call: TRBV19; cdr3_aa: CASRGDTPEQYF
j_call: TRBJ1-4; clone_size: NA; v_call: TRBV7-9; cdr3_aa: CASSSGTGRLFF
j_call: TRBJ1-1; clone_size: once; v_call: TRBV24-1; cdr3_aa: CATSDRNEAFF
j_call: TRBJ1-2; clone_size: once; v_call: TRBV6-5; cdr3_aa: CASNRAPGYGYTF
j_call: TRBJ1-1; clone_size: NA; v_call: TRBV10-3; cdr3_aa: CAITPDPGQEAFF
j_call: TRBJ2-5; clone_size: NA; v_call: TRBV6-5; cdr3_aa: CASVSGWRETQYF